This note documents a single T cell receptor (beta chain) sequence. The antigen is undetermined. Libraries were prepared by immunoSEQ multiplex PCR; TCRdb keeps only in-frame clonotypes and omits some of them. The sample records about 350,000 clones, approximately 90% being singletons. V shed 8 bases, J shed 3 bases, and the junction held 8 bases outside the gene matches. The CDR3 totals 14 residues. Germline CDR1 reads LNHNV; CDR2 reads YYDKDF (reference sequence). This sample stems from a study of Ad26.COV2.S vaccination and SARS-CoV-2 variants. Whole-study results and caveats: Breadth measured for non-spike TCRs was similar across vaccine and placebo recipients. Greater spike-specific TCR breadth was seen in vaccine recipients than in placebo recipients. Reported post-vaccination CD8+ and CD4+ T cell responses to spike showed substantial breadth.

The V gene is TRBV15, the J gene TRBJ2-3; 7 bases line up with TRBD1. This clonotype originated in a human donor who had recovered from COVID-19. The sequencing here drew on peripheral blood, taken after recovery from COVID-19. DNA of the CDR3: TGTGCCACCGGCCAGGGGGATTCGACAGATACGCAGTATTTT. It translates to CATGQGDSTDTQYF.